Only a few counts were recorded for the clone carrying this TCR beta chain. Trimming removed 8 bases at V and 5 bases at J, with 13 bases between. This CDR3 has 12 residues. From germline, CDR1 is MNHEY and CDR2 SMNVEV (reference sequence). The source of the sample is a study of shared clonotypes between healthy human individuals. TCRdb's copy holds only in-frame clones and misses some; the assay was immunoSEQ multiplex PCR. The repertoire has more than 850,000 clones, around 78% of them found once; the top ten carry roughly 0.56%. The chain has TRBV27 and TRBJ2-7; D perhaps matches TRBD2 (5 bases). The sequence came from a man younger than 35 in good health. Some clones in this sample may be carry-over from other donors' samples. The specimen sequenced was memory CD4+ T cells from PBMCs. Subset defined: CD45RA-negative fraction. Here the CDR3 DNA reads TGTGCCAGCTCATACCGGGGTCACGAGCAGTACTTC. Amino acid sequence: CASSYRGHEQYF.